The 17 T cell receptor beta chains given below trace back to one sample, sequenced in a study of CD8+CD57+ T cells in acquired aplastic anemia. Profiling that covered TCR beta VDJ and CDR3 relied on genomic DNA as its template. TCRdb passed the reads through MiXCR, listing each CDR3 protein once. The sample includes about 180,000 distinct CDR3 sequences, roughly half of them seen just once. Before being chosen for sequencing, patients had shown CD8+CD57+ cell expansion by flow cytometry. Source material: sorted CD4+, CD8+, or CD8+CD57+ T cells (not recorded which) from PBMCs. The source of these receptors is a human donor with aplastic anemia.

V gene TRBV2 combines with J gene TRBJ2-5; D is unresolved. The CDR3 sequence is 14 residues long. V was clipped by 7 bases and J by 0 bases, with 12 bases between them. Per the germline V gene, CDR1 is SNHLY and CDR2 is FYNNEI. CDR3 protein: CASKEFPYQETQYF. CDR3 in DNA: TGTGCCAGCAAGGAATTTCCTTACCAAGAGACCCAGTACTTC.

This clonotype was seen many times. Here the CDR3 reads CASSLARGSYEQYF. The CDR3 region has the DNA TGTGCCAGCAGCTTAGCGCGCGGTTCCTACGAGCAGTACTTC. This rearrangement joins TRBV7-2 to TRBJ2-7; D not resolved. CDR1 is SGHTA, CDR2 FQGNSA, per germline. The CDR3 has 14 residues. The V end lost 0 bases, the J end lost 1 base, and 7 bases lay between the germline ends.

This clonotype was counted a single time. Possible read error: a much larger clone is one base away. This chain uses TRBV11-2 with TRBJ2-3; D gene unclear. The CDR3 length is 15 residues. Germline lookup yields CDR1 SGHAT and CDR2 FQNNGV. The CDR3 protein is CASRLARHLTDTRYF. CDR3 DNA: TGTGCCAGCAGACTCGCCAGGCACCTCACAGATACGCGGTATTTT.

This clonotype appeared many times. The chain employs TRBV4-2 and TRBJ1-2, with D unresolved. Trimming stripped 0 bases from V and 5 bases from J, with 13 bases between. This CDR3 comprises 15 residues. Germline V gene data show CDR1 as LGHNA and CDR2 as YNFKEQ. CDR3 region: CASSQDGSRGYGYTF. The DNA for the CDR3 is TGTGCCAGCAGCCAAGATGGGTCACGGGGATATGGCTACACCTTC.

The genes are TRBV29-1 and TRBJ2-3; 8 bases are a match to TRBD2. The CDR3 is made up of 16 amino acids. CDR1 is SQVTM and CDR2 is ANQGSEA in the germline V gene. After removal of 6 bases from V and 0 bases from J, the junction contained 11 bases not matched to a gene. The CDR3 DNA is TGCAGCGTGGGGGGACTAGACCTATCTAGCACAGATACGCAGTATTTT. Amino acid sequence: CSVGGLDLSSTDTQYF.

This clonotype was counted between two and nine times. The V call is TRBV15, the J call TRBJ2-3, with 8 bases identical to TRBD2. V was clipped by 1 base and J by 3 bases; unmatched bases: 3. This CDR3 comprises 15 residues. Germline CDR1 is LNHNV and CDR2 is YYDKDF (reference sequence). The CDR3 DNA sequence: TGTGCCACCAGCAGAGTTCGGGGGGGAACAGATACGCAGTATTTT. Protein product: CATSRVRGGTDTQYF.

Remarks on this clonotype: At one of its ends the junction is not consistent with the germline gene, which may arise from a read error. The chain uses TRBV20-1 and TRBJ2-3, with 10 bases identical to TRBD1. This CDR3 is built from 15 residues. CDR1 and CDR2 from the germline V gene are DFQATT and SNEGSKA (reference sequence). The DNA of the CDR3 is TGCAGTGTTCAGGCAGGGACAGGGGTTATAGATACGCAGCATTTC. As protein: CSVQAGTGVIDTQHF.

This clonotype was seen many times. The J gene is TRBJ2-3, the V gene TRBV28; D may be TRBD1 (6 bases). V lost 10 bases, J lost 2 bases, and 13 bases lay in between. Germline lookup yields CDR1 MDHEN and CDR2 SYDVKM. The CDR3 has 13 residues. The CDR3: CANRDINTDTQYF. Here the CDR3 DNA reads TGTGCCAACCGGGACATCAACACAGATACGCAGTATTTT.

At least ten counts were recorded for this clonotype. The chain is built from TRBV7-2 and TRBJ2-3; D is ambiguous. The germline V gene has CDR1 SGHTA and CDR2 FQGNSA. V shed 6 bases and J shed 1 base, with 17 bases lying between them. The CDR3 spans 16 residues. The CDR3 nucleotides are TGTGCCAGCAGGACGGATATAGGAACCCGCACAGATACGCAGTATTTT. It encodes CASRTDIGTRTDTQYF. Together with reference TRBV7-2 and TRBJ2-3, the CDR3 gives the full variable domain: GAGVSQSPSNKVTEKGKDVELRCDPISGHTALYWYRQSLGQGLEFLIYFQGNSAPDKSGLPSDRFSAERTGGSVSTLTIQRTQQEDSAVYLCASRTDIGTRTDTQYFGPGTRLTVL.

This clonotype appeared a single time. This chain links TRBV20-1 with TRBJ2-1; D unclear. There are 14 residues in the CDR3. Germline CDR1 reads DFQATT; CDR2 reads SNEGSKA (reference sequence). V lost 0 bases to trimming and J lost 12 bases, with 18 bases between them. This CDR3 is CSAREGLVPLGQFF. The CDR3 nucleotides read TGCAGTGCTAGAGAGGGTCTAGTCCCCCTAGGGCAGTTCTTC.

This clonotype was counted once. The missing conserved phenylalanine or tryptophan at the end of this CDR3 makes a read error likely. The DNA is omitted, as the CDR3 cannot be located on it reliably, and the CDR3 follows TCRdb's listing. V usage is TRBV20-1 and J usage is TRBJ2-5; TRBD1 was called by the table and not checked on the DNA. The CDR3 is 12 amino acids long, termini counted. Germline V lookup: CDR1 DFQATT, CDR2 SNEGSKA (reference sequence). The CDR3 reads CSARSAGPPLHY.

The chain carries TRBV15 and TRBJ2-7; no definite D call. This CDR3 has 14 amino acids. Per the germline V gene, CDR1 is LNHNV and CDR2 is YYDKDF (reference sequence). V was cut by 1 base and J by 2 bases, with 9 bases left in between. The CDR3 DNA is TGTGCCACCAGCAGAGCGGACCGGCCCTACGAGCAGTACTTC. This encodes CATSRADRPYEQYF.

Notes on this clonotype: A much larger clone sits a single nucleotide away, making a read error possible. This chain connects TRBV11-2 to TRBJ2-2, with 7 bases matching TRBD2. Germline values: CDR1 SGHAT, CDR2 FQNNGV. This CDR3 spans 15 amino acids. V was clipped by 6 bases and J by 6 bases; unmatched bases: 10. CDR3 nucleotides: TGTGCCAGCAGAGCGGGACTCCCGGGGGCCGGGGAGCTGTTTTTT. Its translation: CASRAGLPGAGELFF.

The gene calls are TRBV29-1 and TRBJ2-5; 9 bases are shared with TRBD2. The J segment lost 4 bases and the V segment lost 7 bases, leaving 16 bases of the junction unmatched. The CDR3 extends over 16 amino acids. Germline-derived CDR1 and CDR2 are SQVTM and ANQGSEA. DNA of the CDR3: TGCAGCGCTAAGACTAGCGGCGGGGGCTCTAGAGAGACCCAGTACTTC. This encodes CSAKTSGGGSRETQYF. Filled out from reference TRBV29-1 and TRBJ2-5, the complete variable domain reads SAVISQKPSRDICQRGTSLTIQCQVDSQVTMMFWYRQQPGQSLTLIATANQGSEATYESGFVIDKFPISRPNLTFSTLTVSNMSPEDSSIYLCSAKTSGGGSRETQYFGPGTRLLVL.

The CDR3 bases are TGTGCCAGCAGACCTCCTAGCGGCCAAGAGACCCAGTACTTC. It translates to CASRPPSGQETQYF. The gene calls are TRBV7-9 and TRBJ2-5, with TRBD2 identical over 7 bases. V lost 6 bases, J lost 1 base, and 5 bases stayed unmatched. CDR1 and CDR2 from the germline V gene are SEHNR and FQNEAQ (reference sequence). The CDR3 consists of 14 residues.

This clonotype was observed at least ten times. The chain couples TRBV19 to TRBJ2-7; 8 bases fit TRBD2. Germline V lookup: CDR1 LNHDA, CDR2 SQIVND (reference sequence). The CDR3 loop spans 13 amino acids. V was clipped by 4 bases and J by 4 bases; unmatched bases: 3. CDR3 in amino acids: CASSTGGGYEQYF. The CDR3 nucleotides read TGTGCCAGTAGTACCGGGGGGGGATACGAGCAGTACTTC. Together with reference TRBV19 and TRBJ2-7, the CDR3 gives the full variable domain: DGGITQSPKYLFRKEGQNVTLSCEQNLNHDAMYWYRQDPGQGLRLIYYSQIVNDFQKGDIAEGYSVSREKKESFPLTVTSAQKNPTAFYLCASSTGGGYEQYFGPGTRLTVT.

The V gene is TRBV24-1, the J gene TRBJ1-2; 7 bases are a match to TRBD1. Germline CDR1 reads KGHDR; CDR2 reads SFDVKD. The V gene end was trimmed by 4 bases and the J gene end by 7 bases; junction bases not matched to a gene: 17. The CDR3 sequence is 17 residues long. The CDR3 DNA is TGTGCCACCAGTGAATTATCCCGCAACAGGGGATCTCGTGGCTACACCTTC. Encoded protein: CATSELSRNRGSRGYTF.